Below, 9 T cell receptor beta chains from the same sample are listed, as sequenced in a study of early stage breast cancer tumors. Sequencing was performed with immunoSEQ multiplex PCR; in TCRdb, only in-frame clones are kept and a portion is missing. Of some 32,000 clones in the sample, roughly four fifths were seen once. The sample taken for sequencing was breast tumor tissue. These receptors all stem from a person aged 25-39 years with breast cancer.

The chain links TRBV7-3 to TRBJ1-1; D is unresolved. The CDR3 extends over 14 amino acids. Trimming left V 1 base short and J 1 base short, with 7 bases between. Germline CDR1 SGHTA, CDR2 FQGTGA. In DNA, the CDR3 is TGTGCCAGCAGCTTAATTGCGTCGAACACTGAAGCTTTCTTT. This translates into CASSLIASNTEAFF.

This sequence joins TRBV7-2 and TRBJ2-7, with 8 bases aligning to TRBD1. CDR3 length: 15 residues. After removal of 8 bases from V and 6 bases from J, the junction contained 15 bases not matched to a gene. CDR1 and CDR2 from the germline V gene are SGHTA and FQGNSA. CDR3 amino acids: CASRPFHSGGLEQYF. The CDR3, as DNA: TGTGCCAGCCGACCGTTCCACTCAGGGGGCCTCGAGCAGTACTTC.

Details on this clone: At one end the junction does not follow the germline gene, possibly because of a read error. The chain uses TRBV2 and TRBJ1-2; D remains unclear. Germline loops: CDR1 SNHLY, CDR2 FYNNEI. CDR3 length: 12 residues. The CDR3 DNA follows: TGTGCCAGCAGAGAAGACGGGGATGGCTACACCTTC. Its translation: CASREDGDGYTF.

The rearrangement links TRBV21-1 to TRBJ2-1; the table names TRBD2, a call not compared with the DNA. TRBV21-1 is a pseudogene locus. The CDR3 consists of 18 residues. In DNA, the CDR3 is TGTGCCAGCAGCGAGCCGGGACTAGAGAGAGGTCGGTACAATGAGCAGTTCTTC. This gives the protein CASSEPGLERGRYNEQFF.

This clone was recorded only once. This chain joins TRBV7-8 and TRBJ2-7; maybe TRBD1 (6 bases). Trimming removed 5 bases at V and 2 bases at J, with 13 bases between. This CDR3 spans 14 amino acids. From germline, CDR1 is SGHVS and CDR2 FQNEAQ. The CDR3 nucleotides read TGTGCCAGCAGCCGGAACAGGGACGCCTACGAGCAGTACTTC. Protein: CASSRNRDAYEQYF.

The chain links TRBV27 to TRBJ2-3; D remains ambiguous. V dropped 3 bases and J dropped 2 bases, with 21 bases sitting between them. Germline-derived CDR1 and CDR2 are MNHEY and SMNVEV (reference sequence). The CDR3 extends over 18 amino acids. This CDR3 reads CASSLFADHRIDTDTQYF. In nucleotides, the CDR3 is TGTGCCAGCAGTTTGTTCGCGGACCACCGAATTGACACAGATACGCAGTATTTT.

CDR3 sequence reads: CASSLGREGYEQYF. The CDR3 DNA follows: TGTGCCAGCAGCTTGGGGCGGGAGGGCTACGAGCAGTACTTC. The chain links TRBV5-4 to TRBJ2-7; 9 bases match TRBD2. The V gene's germline CDR1 is SGHNT and CDR2 YYREEE (reference sequence). This CDR3 is 14 amino acids long. With V trimmed by 0 bases and J by 3 bases, 1 base remained unmatched.

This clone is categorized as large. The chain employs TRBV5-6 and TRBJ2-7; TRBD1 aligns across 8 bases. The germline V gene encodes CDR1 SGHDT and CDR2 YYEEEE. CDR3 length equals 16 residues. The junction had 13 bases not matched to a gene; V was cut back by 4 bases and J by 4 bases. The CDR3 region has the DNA TGTGCCAGCAGCGAGGACCAGGGGGCCTCATTATACGAGCAGTACTTC. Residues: CASSEDQGASLYEQYF.

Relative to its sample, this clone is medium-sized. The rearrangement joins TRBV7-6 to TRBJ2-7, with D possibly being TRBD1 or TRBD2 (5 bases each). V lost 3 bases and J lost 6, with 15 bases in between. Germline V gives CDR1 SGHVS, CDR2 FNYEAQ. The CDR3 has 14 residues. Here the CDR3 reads CASSLRQGEGEQYF. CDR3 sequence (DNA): TGTGCCAGCAGCTTGCGCCAGGGTGAGGGCGAGCAGTACTTC.